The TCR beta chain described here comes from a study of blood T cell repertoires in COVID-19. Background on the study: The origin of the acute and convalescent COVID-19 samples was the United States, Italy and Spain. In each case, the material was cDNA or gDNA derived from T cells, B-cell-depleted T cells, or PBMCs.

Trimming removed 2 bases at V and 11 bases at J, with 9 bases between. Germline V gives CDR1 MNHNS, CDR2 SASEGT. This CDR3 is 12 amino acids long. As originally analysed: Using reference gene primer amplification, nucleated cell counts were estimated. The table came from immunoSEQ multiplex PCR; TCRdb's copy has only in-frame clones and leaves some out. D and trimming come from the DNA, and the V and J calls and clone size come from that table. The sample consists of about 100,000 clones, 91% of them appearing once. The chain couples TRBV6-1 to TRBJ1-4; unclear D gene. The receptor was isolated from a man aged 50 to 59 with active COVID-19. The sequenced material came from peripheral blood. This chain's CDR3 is CASSESGGKLFF. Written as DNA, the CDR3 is TGTGCCAGCAGTGAATCCGGAGGCAAACTGTTTTTT.